A single sample is the source of the 27 T cell receptor beta chains below, sequenced in a study of response to subunit inactivated influenza vaccine (dated by TCRdb to between 2017 and 2018). Library preparation employed RT-PCR. The sequencer listed for this sample is Illumina HiSeq 2500. The public reads were reanalyzed by TCRdb: fastp trimming at Q25, MiXCR alignment, in-frame beta chains only. Identical CDR3 protein sequences are pooled into one entry, listed with their most common genes and DNA. The sample yields roughly 650,000 distinct CDR3 sequences; 12% to 15% were counted once. Around 7.6% of the sample goes to the ten largest clones. The starting material was PBMCs from blood, obtained roughly 2 weeks before vaccination. Receptors originate from a man between 50 and 59 years old who received an inactivated influenza vaccine. Donor details come from another sample of the same person, matched by shared clones.

A few counts support this clonotype. The rearrangement links TRBV20-1 to TRBJ2-3, with D unresolved. The germline gives CDR1 DFQATT, CDR2 SNEGSKA (reference sequence). This CDR3 region has 15 residues. Trimming left V 1 base short and J 0 bases short, with 11 bases between. The DNA for the CDR3 is TGCAGTGCTAGAGGATTATGGGTTAGCACAGATACGCAGTATTTT. It specifies CSARGLWVSTDTQYF.

In DNA, the CDR3 is TGCGCCAGCAGCCGTTCCTCGGGAAGCGGGAGCTACGAGCAGTACTTC. Its translation is CASSRSSGSGSYEQYF. This sequence joins TRBV4-3 and TRBJ2-7, with 8 bases aligning to TRBD2. Per the germline V gene, CDR1 is LGHNA and CDR2 is YSLEER. This CDR3 has 16 amino acids. Trimming removed 4 bases from V and 3 bases from J; junction bases left unmatched: 11.

This clonotype was seen only a few times. The rearrangement links TRBV5-5 to TRBJ2-3; possibly TRBD2 for D (6 bases). V dropped 4 bases and J dropped 8 bases, with 11 bases sitting between them. Germline assignment: CDR1 SGHKS and CDR2 YYEKEE (reference sequence). The CDR3 runs 12 residues. The CDR3 spells CASSPNGGTQYF. Here the CDR3 DNA reads TGTGCCAGCAGCCCAAACGGGGGTACGCAGTATTTT. Full variable domain (remainder filled in from reference TRBV5-5 and TRBJ2-3): DAGVTQSPTHLIKTRGQQVTLRCSPISGHKSVSWYQQVLGQGPQFIFQYYEKEERGRGNFPDRFSARQFPNYSSELNVNALLLGDSALYLCASSPNGGTQYFGPGTRLTVL.

In this sample, this clonotype turned up many times. The rearrangement joins TRBV6-2 or TRBV6-3 to TRBJ2-5; 15 bases line up with TRBD2. Germline assignment: CDR1 MNHEY and CDR2 SVGEGT. V shed 2 bases, J shed 2 bases, and the junction held 9 bases outside the gene matches. The CDR3 runs 19 residues. The CDR3: CASSYISGLAGGRQETQYF. The CDR3 bases are TGTGCCAGCAGTTACATTTCAGGACTAGCGGGAGGGCGACAAGAGACCCAGTACTTC.

The chain couples TRBV11-2 to TRBJ2-5; a weak D match, TRBD2 (5 bases). Per the germline V gene, CDR1 is SGHAT and CDR2 is FQNNGV. Trimming left V 1 base short and J 3 bases short, with 15 bases between. The CDR3 sequence is 16 residues long. CDR3: CASSLGVTTPKETQYF. The DNA for the CDR3 is TGTGCCAGCAGCTTAGGGGTGACTACCCCCAAAGAGACCCAGTACTTC.

This clonotype has more than one count but fewer than ten. The rearrangement uses TRBV6-2 or TRBV6-3 and TRBJ2-7, with 11 bases fitting TRBD1. The length of the CDR3 is 13 residues. The J segment lost 5 bases and the V segment lost 6 bases, leaving 3 bases of the junction unmatched. The germline gives CDR1 MNHEY, CDR2 SVGEGT. DNA for the CDR3: TGTGCCAGCAGGCGGACAGGGGGCAACGAGCAGTACTTC. Translated, it gives CASRRTGGNEQYF.

This clonotype was found a few times. The rearrangement joins TRBV5-5 to TRBJ2-3; either TRBD1 or TRBD2 may fit D (5 bases each). The CDR3 sequence is 14 residues long. Germline values: CDR1 SGHKS, CDR2 YYEKEE (reference sequence). Trimming shortened V by 0 bases and J by 10 bases, and 15 bases separated the two germline ends. Here the CDR3 DNA reads TGTGCCAGCAGCTTGGACCGGGCCCGGGGACCGCAGTATTTT. Residues: CASSLDRARGPQYF.

The CDR3 nucleotides read TGTGCCAGCAGCACTCTTAGCGGGGGGGCGCATAACATTCAGTACTTC. It translates to CASSTLSGGAHNIQYF. The chain employs TRBV7-8 and TRBJ2-4; 11 bases agree with TRBD2. Looked up from germline, CDR1 is SGHVS and CDR2 is FQNEAQ. V lost 5 bases, J lost 7 bases, and 10 bases stayed unmatched. CDR3 size: 16 residues.

This clonotype appeared a few times. The V and J genes are TRBV14 and TRBJ1-4; tentatively, D is TRBD1 (5 bases). The CDR3 is 16 amino acids. The germline gives CDR1 SGHDN, CDR2 FVKESK. V was pared by 4 bases and J by 7 bases, with 19 bases between. CDR3 in amino acids: CASSPPGSGRIEKLFF. The CDR3 DNA reads as TGTGCCAGCAGCCCACCCGGCTCGGGGCGAATTGAAAAACTGTTTTTT.

The table lists this clonotype with a few counts. The gene calls are TRBV7-9 and TRBJ2-1; 7 bases are shared with TRBD2. The CDR3 is made up of 11 amino acids. Germline CDR1 is SEHNR and CDR2 is FQNEAQ (reference sequence). In DNA, the CDR3 is TGTGCTGGGGGGGAAAGCAATGAGCAGTTCTTC. It codes for CAGGESNEQFF.

This clonotype was counted only a few times. V usage is TRBV20-1 and J usage is TRBJ1-1; 8 bases map to TRBD1. Germline V gene lookup returns CDR1 DFQATT and CDR2 SNEGSKA (reference sequence). Germline trimming cut 3 bases from V and 5 bases from J; bases unmatched to any gene: 17. The CDR3 contains 17 residues. The CDR3, as DNA: TGCAGTGCTAGTAAGAGGACAGGGTTGATTTCGGGTACTGAAGCTTTCTTT. Amino acid sequence: CSASKRTGLISGTEAFF.

The chain combines TRBV12-3 or TRBV12-4 with TRBJ2-4; the D gene could be TRBD1 or TRBD2 (5 bases each). The CDR3 sequence is 15 residues long. V was trimmed by 6 bases and J by 0 bases, leaving 12 bases between them. Written as DNA, the CDR3 is TGTGCCAGCAGCCTCGGGGCGGGAGCCAAAAACATTCAGTACTTC. It codes for CASSLGAGAKNIQYF.

The V gene is TRBV5-1, the J gene TRBJ1-5, with D tentatively TRBD1 (5 bases). Germline assignment: CDR1 SGHRS and CDR2 YFSETQ. V lost 0 bases to trimming and J lost 4 bases, with 8 bases between them. The CDR3 consists of 14 residues. In DNA, the CDR3 is TGCGCCAGCAGCTTGGACAGGCCAAATCAGCCCCAGCATTTT. Amino acid sequence: CASSLDRPNQPQHF.

This clonotype has only a few counts. J is TRBJ2-1 and V is TRBV6-1; 8 nucleotides line up with TRBD1. V lost 3 bases, J lost 8 bases, and 12 bases stayed unmatched. The CDR3 totals 16 residues. Germline V gene lookup returns CDR1 MNHNS and CDR2 SASEGT. CDR3 coding DNA: TGTGCCAGCAGTGACTTGTCCGGGACAGGATCTGATGAGCAGTTCTTC. Translated: CASSDLSGTGSDEQFF.

The chain is built from TRBV7-9 and TRBJ2-4; no firm D call. Trimming stripped 10 bases from V and 7 bases from J, with 20 bases between. Germline assignment: CDR1 SEHNR and CDR2 FQNEAQ (reference sequence). CDR3 length equals 14 residues. The CDR3 DNA follows: TGTGCCATCGGCCCCCCTAGTGGAGAGAACATTCAGTACTTC. Its translation: CAIGPPSGENIQYF.

This chain connects TRBV7-6 to TRBJ2-1; 10 nucleotides agree with TRBD2. After removal of 3 bases from V and 2 bases from J, the junction contained 10 bases not matched to a gene. There are 18 residues in the CDR3. Germline assignment: CDR1 SGHVS and CDR2 FNYEAQ. The CDR3, as DNA: TGTGCCAGCAGCTTCAGGCCTAGCGGGAGCGGCGCCTACAATGAGCAGTTCTTC. This translates into CASSFRPSGSGAYNEQFF.

This clonotype appeared a few times. This sequence joins TRBV7-9 and TRBJ2-3; no firm D call. The CDR3 runs 10 residues. V was pared by 7 bases and J by 6 bases, with 5 bases between. The germline CDR1 and CDR2 sequences are SEHNR and FQNEAQ (reference sequence). The chain's CDR3 is CASIEDTQYF. CDR3 coding DNA: TGTGCCAGCATTGAGGATACGCAGTATTTT.

This clonotype appeared a single time. The chain joins TRBV20-1 to TRBJ2-1; 7 bases match TRBD1. The V and J ends lost 6 bases and 8 bases, in that order; junction bases with no gene match: 13. CDR1 is DFQATT and CDR2 is SNEGSKA in the germline V gene (reference sequence). This CDR3 has 14 residues. The CDR3 DNA is TGCAGTGCAACTAGACAGGGATCCAACCATGAGCAGTTCTTC. As protein: CSATRQGSNHEQFF.

This clonotype was seen a few times. The rearrangement uses TRBV20-1 and TRBJ1-2; 11 nucleotides align to TRBD1. The CDR3 runs to 16 residues. CDR1 and CDR2 (germline): DFQATT, SNEGSKA (reference sequence). After removal of 3 bases from V and 8 bases from J, the junction contained 14 bases not matched to a gene. The CDR3 coding sequence is TGCAGTGCTAGTCATCCCTCCGGACAGGGGGCTGGAGGCTACACCTTC. Encoded protein: CSASHPSGQGAGGYTF.

This clonotype was found a few times. The chain uses TRBV10-3 and TRBJ1-6; 9 bases agree with TRBD1. Germline CDR1 and CDR2: ENHRY and SYGVKD. Trimming at V came to 2 bases and at J to 14 bases, leaving 4 bases not matched to a gene. This CDR3 contains 13 residues. Here the CDR3 reads CAISEGTGSSLHF. The CDR3 nucleotides are TGTGCCATCAGTGAGGGGACAGGGTCCTCCCTCCACTTT.

This clonotype was seen more than once but under ten times. This sequence joins TRBV9 and TRBJ2-1; possible D gene TRBD2, 5 bases. Germline V gene sequence: CDR1 SGDLS, CDR2 YYNGEE. The CDR3 covers 16 residues. Trimming shortened V by 0 bases and J by 2 bases, and 12 bases separated the two germline ends. The CDR3 is CASSVDARVAYNEQFF. CDR3 DNA: TGTGCCAGCAGCGTAGATGCGCGGGTAGCCTACAATGAGCAGTTCTTC.

This clonotype occurred a few times. The chain uses TRBV11-2 and TRBJ2-1; 7 bases are shared with TRBD1. The CDR3 consists of 17 residues. After removal of 2 bases from V and 5 bases from J, the junction contained 12 bases not matched to a gene. Germline CDR1 reads SGHAT; CDR2 reads FQNNGV. Written as DNA, the CDR3 is TGTGCCAGCAGCTTATCAGGCCGCAGGGGGTTTGACAATGAGCAGTTCTTC. It encodes CASSLSGRRGFDNEQFF.

This clonotype was seen many times. The rearrangement joins TRBV28 to TRBJ2-7, with D unresolved. This CDR3 region has 13 residues. Trimming pared 2 bases from V and 0 bases from J, leaving 5 bases between. CDR1 is MDHEN and CDR2 is SYDVKM in the germline V gene. CDR3 bases: TGTGCCAGCAGTTTAGTTTACTCCTACGAGCAGTACTTC. Residues: CASSLVYSYEQYF. Full variable domain (missing parts from reference TRBV28 and TRBJ2-7): DVKVTQSSRYLVKRTGEKVFLECVQDMDHENMFWYRQDPGLGLRLIYFSYDVKMKEKGDIPEGYSVSREKKERFSLILESASTNQTSMYLCASSLVYSYEQYFGPGTRLTVT.

The rearrangement joins TRBV20-1 to TRBJ2-1, with D uncertain. This CDR3 contains 14 residues. The germline CDR1 and CDR2 sequences are DFQATT and SNEGSKA (reference sequence). With 5 bases removed from V and 0 bases from J, the gap between germline ends came to 11 bases. CDR3 region: CSAQTVSSYNEQFF. CDR3 DNA: TGCAGTGCTCAAACGGTCAGCTCCTACAATGAGCAGTTCTTC.

V and J are TRBV20-1 and TRBJ1-1; D gene ambiguous. This CDR3 is 14 amino acids long. V was cut by 1 base and J by 0 bases, with 9 bases left in between. The germline CDR1 and CDR2 sequences are DFQATT and SNEGSKA (reference sequence). CDR3 amino acids: CSARGGSMNTEAFF. DNA for the CDR3: TGCAGTGCTAGAGGGGGTAGTATGAACACTGAAGCTTTCTTT.

At least ten counts were recorded for this clonotype. The J gene is TRBJ2-5, the V gene TRBV29-1; 7 bases agree with TRBD1. This CDR3 is built from 12 residues. With V trimmed by 3 bases and J by 8 bases, 6 bases remained unmatched. CDR1 is SQVTM and CDR2 is ANQGSEA in the germline V gene. The CDR3 DNA is TGCAGCGTTGAGGGACAGCTGCTAACCCAGTACTTC. Translated: CSVEGQLLTQYF. Combining the CDR3 with reference TRBV29-1 and TRBJ2-5 gives the whole variable domain SAVISQKPSRDICQRGTSLTIQCQVDSQVTMMFWYRQQPGQSLTLIATANQGSEATYESGFVIDKFPISRPNLTFSTLTVSNMSPEDSSIYLCSVEGQLLTQYFGPGTRLLVL.

At least ten counts were recorded for this clonotype. J is TRBJ1-1 and V is TRBV12-3 or TRBV12-4; TRBD1 matches at 8 bases. Trimming cost V 6 bases and J 5 bases; bases outside gene matches: 2. The CDR3 totals 12 residues. The CDR3 reads CASSRQGTEAFF. In nucleotides, the CDR3 is TGTGCCAGCAGCCGACAGGGGACTGAAGCTTTCTTT.